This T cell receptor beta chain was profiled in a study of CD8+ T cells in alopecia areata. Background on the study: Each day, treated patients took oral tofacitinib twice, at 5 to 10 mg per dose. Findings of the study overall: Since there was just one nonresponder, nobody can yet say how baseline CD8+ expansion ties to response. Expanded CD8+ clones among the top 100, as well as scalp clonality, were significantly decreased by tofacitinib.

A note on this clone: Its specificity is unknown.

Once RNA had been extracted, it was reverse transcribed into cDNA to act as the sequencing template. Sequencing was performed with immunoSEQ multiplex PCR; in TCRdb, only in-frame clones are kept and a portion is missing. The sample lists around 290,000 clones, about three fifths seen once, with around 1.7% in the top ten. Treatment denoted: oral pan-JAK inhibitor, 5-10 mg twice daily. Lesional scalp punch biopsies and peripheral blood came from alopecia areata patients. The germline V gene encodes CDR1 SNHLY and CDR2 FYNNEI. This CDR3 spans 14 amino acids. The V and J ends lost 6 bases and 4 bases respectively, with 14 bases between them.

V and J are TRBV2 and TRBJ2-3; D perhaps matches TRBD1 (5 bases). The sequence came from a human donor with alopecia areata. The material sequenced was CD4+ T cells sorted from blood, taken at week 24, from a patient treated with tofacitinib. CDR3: CASSPLGQPDTQYF. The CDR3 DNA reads TGTGCCAGCAGCCCCTTGGGGCAACCAGATACGCAGTATTTT.